The sequence of this T cell receptor (beta chain) was determined in a study of regulatory T cells in long-lasting Graves disease. Study-level results: Persistent patients shared more public clonotypes (about 2,700) than newly diagnosed patients (approximately 960).

This clonotype was picked up a small number of times. Its antigen remains unidentified. A read error likely explains this, since a far larger clone differs by one base. iRepertoire HTBI primers and Arm-PCR of CDR3 regions built TCR beta libraries. MiXCR, applied by TCRdb to the multiplex PCR reads, yields one record per CDR3 protein. There are around 250,000 distinct CDR3 sequences in the sample; approximately 20% occur only once, and less than 25% lies in the top ten. Time point here: newly diagnosed GD, antithyroid drugs for less than 3 months. There was RNA extracted from PBMCs, and the TCR library was made from it. The CDR3 is made up of 16 amino acids. Germline V gene lookup returns CDR1 SGDLS and CDR2 YYNGEE.

The receptor was derived from a female donor with Graves disease. The sample was peripheral blood mononuclear cells (PBMCs), taken at new diagnosis, from a patient treated with antithyroid drugs. The rearrangement links TRBV9 to TRBJ2-7; 7 positions agree with TRBD1. The CDR3 DNA is TGTGCCAGCAGCAACAGGGGACCATCTACCCTCTACGAGCAGCACTTC. Amino acids: CASSNRGPSTLYEQHF.